The 10 T cell receptor beta chains given below trace back to one sample, sequenced in a study of long-term antiretroviral therapy in people with HIV (dated by TCRdb to between 2021 and 2024). The immunoSEQ hsTCRB v3.0 assay was used at survey level resolution for TRB variable region sequencing. TCRdb carries this immuneACCESS record with in-frame sequences only. Its versions omit some clonotypes, under half of them owing to an unresolved V gene in the studies checked, with the rest unexplained. This sample lists 15,000 to 20,000 clones; roughly 80% were detected once. Of the sample, approximately 15% is held by the ten largest clones. Sequencing was performed on unsorted PBMCs, taken roughly 2.2 years before starting antiretroviral therapy. Source of these receptors: a man aged 25-45 years with HIV.

This chain connects TRBV6-5 to TRBJ2-7; D might be TRBD1 or TRBD2, each matching 5 bases. V lost 5 bases and J 0 bases, leaving 14 bases between the germline ends. This CDR3 has 15 residues. Germline V gene lookup returns CDR1 MNHEY and CDR2 SVGAGI. This CDR3 reads CASSALGAGSYEQYF. CDR3 coding DNA: TGTGCCAGCAGTGCACTAGGGGCGGGCTCCTACGAGCAGTACTTC.

The rearrangement uses TRBV29-1 and TRBJ2-7; D unclear. The CDR3 extends over 13 amino acids. CDR1 SQVTM and CDR2 ANQGSEA come from the germline V gene. Trimming removed 5 bases from V and 0 bases from J, with 11 bases in between. The CDR3 coding sequence is TGCAGCGTTCAGAGTTCTAGCTCCTACGAGCAGTACTTC. Translated, it gives CSVQSSSSYEQYF.

With regard to this clone: The sample holds other DNA sequences that translate to the same CDR3. The chain has TRBV18 and TRBJ2-3; D gene unclear. Germline lookup yields CDR1 KGHSH and CDR2 LQKENI. V lost 3 bases, J lost 6 bases, and 7 bases lay in between. This CDR3 region has 12 residues. For the CDR3, the DNA is TGTGCCAGCTCACCGTTCGCCGATACGCAGTATTTT. Protein product: CASSPFADTQYF.

The chain couples TRBV7-9 to TRBJ2-2; D is undetermined. V lost 1 base to trimming and J lost 5 bases, with 2 bases between them. The germline V gene has CDR1 SEHNR and CDR2 FQNEAQ (reference sequence). The CDR3 runs to 12 residues. The chain's CDR3 is CASSLGTGELFF. DNA for the CDR3: TGTGCCAGCAGCTTAGGGACCGGGGAGCTGTTTTTT.

The rearrangement joins TRBV27 to TRBJ2-7; the match to TRBD1 covers 8 bases. Losses at the gene ends were 5 bases for V and 3 bases for J; bases not matched to a gene: 6. The CDR3 is made up of 14 amino acids. Germline CDR1 reads MNHEY; CDR2 reads SMNVEV (reference sequence). CDR3 region: CASSVQGAFYEQYF. The CDR3 nucleotides are TGTGCCAGCAGTGTTCAGGGGGCCTTCTACGAGCAGTACTTC.

This rearrangement joins TRBV4-1 to TRBJ1-2; no clear D. The germline V gene has CDR1 MGHRA and CDR2 YSYEKL. The germline V and J ends were trimmed by 0 bases and 5 bases, with 13 bases remaining between them. The CDR3 has 15 residues. The CDR3 spells CASSQDSTVAYGYTF. The CDR3 DNA follows: TGCGCCAGCAGCCAAGACAGCACGGTTGCTTATGGCTACACCTTC.

This chain connects TRBV19 to TRBJ1-5; D unresolved. Per the germline V gene, CDR1 is LNHDA and CDR2 is SQIVND (reference sequence). The CDR3 runs 15 residues. V lost 4 bases to trimming and J lost 4 bases, with 14 bases between them. The CDR3 sequence: CASSTLAGSNQPQHF. The CDR3 DNA reads as TGTGCCAGTAGTACCCTCGCCGGGTCAAATCAGCCCCAGCATTTT.

The chain carries TRBV4-3 and TRBJ2-7; 8 positions agree with TRBD2. The CDR3 length is 14 residues. Germline assignment: CDR1 LGHNA and CDR2 YSLEER. Trimming removed 5 bases from V and 4 bases from J; junction bases left unmatched: 7. The CDR3 DNA sequence: TGCGCCAGCAGCATGAGCGGGAGCTTTTACGAGCAGTACTTC. This translates into CASSMSGSFYEQYF.

This chain uses TRBV7-2 with TRBJ2-1, with D possibly matching TRBD1 (6 bases). The CDR3 runs to 17 residues. Between the trimmed V and J ends, which lost 1 base and 6 bases, there was a span of 19 bases. The germline gives CDR1 SGHTA, CDR2 FQGNSA. The CDR3 spells CASSLDLGRGLSNEQFF. As DNA, the CDR3 is TGTGCCAGCAGCTTAGATCTGGGCAGGGGTTTGAGCAATGAGCAGTTCTTC.

This sequence joins TRBV19 and TRBJ1-5; D gene ambiguous. This CDR3 comprises 14 residues. V shed 5 bases and J shed 0 bases, with 8 bases lying between them. The germline gives CDR1 LNHDA, CDR2 SQIVND (reference sequence). The CDR3: CASSRDGSNQPQHF. The CDR3 coding sequence is TGTGCCAGTAGTCGCGACGGTAGCAATCAGCCCCAGCATTTT. Full variable domain (missing parts from reference TRBV19 and TRBJ1-5): DGGITQSPKYLFRKEGQNVTLSCEQNLNHDAMYWYRQDPGQGLRLIYYSQIVNDFQKGDIAEGYSVSREKKESFPLTVTSAQKNPTAFYLCASSRDGSNQPQHFGDGTRLSIL.